The rows below give T cell receptor beta chains drawn from one sample of a study of shared clonotypes between healthy human individuals. The method was immunoSEQ multiplex PCR; TCRdb's version includes in-frame clones alone and lacks a portion of them. The repertoire holds about 1 million clones, with around four fifths as singletons. Sequencing was carried out using memory CD4+ T cells sorted from blood. Receptors were obtained from a man aged 18 to 29 in good health. Both conserved end residues are part of each CDR3. D genes are given only for firm matches.

d_gene: -; v_gene: TRBV11-2; CDR3aa: CASSLVQRTSSYNEQFF
d_gene: -; v_gene: TRBV5-1; CDR3aa: CASSLEGVGQPQHF
d_gene: -; v_gene: TRBV2; CDR3aa: CASTPSVGTQYF
d_gene: -; v_gene: TRBV19; CDR3aa: CASTPMGNEKLFF
d_gene: TRBD1; v_gene: TRBV4-3; CDR3aa: CASSGQGRTGELFF
d_gene: TRBD1; v_gene: TRBV5-1; CDR3aa: CASSLGGQGPGGGTDTQYF
d_gene: TRBD1; v_gene: TRBV19; CDR3aa: CAGRNGRGRRIATNEKLFF
d_gene: TRBD1; v_gene: TRBV5-6; CDR3aa: CASSSGNRGWVETQYF
d_gene: TRBD2; v_gene: TRBV30; CDR3aa: CAWSVGRGWFF
d_gene: -; v_gene: TRBV2; CDR3aa: CASRARSGEQYF
d_gene: TRBD2; v_gene: TRBV2; CDR3aa: CASRRTRTDQNIQYF
d_gene: TRBD1; v_gene: TRBV14; CDR3aa: CASSPNRGAYNEQFF
d_gene: -; v_gene: TRBV28; CDR3aa: CASSSAGGYTF
d_gene: -; v_gene: TRBV27; CDR3aa: CASSLSGQNNSPLHF
d_gene: TRBD1; v_gene: TRBV4-3; CDR3aa: CASSAGQGAISVEAFF
d_gene: -; v_gene: TRBV6-1; CDR3aa: CASSERVPVDTIYF
d_gene: -; v_gene: TRBV28; CDR3aa: CASSPMGIWSSYEQYF
d_gene: TRBD2; v_gene: TRBV10-3; CDR3aa: CAISPPGLAGGGSGELFF
d_gene: -; v_gene: TRBV6-1; CDR3aa: CASSDVWRTGELFF
d_gene: TRBD2; v_gene: TRBV18; CDR3aa: CASSDASGRQETQYF
d_gene: TRBD2; v_gene: TRBV7-9; CDR3aa: CVSSFAGGPGEQYF
d_gene: -; v_gene: TRBV19; CDR3aa: CASSSTPYSNQPQHF
d_gene: TRBD2; v_gene: TRBV29-1; CDR3aa: CSVEDLSPGAGGFF
d_gene: TRBD1; v_gene: TRBV5-1; CDR3aa: CASSTDRGLYEQYF
d_gene: TRBD2; v_gene: TRBV19; CDR3aa: CASRRSGAYNEQFF
d_gene: TRBD2; v_gene: TRBV11-1; CDR3aa: CASRATGLAGYNEQFF
d_gene: -; v_gene: TRBV10-1; CDR3aa: CASSDVEGEQYF
d_gene: TRBD2; v_gene: TRBV5-8; CDR3aa: CASSLGAGVNTGELFF
d_gene: -; v_gene: TRBV5-4; CDR3aa: CASSFVGVNTGELFF
d_gene: -; v_gene: TRBV5-1; CDR3aa: CASSILATDTQYF